Listed here are 3 T cell receptor beta chains from one sample, sequenced in a study of T cells in Graves' hyperthyroidism and ophthalmopathy. The investigators amplified TCR beta CDR3 regions from RNA transcripts. A set of HTBI primers served as the primers for a first-round RT-PCR of the TCR CDR3. TCRdb reprocessed the multiplex PCR reads via MiXCR and lists one record per CDR3 protein. The sample records under 350,000 distinct CDR3 sequences, around a fifth being singletons. Sequences were obtained from blood. The receptors here all came from a woman aged 45-65 years with Graves' hyperthyroidism.

Note on this clonotype: A much larger clone lies one base from this, so it may be a read error. In this CDR3 the conserved last residue, phenylalanine or tryptophan, is missing, so a read error is likely. J is TRBJ1-4 and V is TRBV5-1; 7 bases agree with TRBD1. Germline assignment: CDR1 SGHRS and CDR2 YFSETQ. V shed 8 bases and J 1 base; nucleotides not matched to a gene: 5. The CDR3 sequence is 14 residues long. In nucleotides, the CDR3 is TGCGCCAGTTCGAGACAGGGAACTAATGAAAAACTGTTTTCT. Translating gives CASSRQGTNEKLFS.

This clonotype was picked up a small number of times. The V gene is TRBV13, the J gene TRBJ1-1; perhaps TRBD1 as D (6 bases). CDR1 PRHDT and CDR2 FYEKMQ come from the germline V gene (reference sequence). The length of the CDR3 is 15 residues. Deletions cut 3 bases from V and 6 bases from J, with 17 bases between. In nucleotides, the CDR3 is TGTGCCAGCAGCTTCCCGGGGATGGGGGCCTCTGAAGCTTTCTTT. Protein sequence: CASSFPGMGASEAFF. The full variable domain, in which reference TRBV13 and TRBJ1-1 provide the parts outside the CDR3, is AAGVIQSPRHLIKEKRETATLKCYPIPRHDTVYWYQQGPGQDPQFLISFYEKMQSDKGSIPDRFSAQQFSDYHSELNMSSLELGDSALYFCASSFPGMGASEAFFGQGTRLTVV.

This clonotype was detected ten times or more. The CDR3 loop is CAIWGQGASPLHF. CDR3 DNA: TGTGCCATCTGGGGGCAGGGTGCTTCACCCCTCCACTTT. The chain is built from TRBV10-3 and TRBJ1-6; D is perhaps TRBD1 (6 bases). Per the germline V gene, CDR1 is ENHRY and CDR2 is SYGVKD. This CDR3 is 13 amino acids long. The ends were cut back, 8 bases at V and 9 bases at J, with 14 bases in the middle.